The 27 T cell receptor beta chains below were found in one sample sequenced in a study of glioma-infiltrating T cells after dendritic cell vaccination. Only in-frame clones appear in the TCRdb table, and some are missing; sequencing was by immunoSEQ multiplex PCR. Seen here are about 67,000 clones, 81% observed once, and the top ten hold 7.9%. The starting material was blood, obtained before dendritic cell vaccination. The receptors shown here come from a human donor with glioblastoma.

DNA for the CDR3: TGTGCCAGCAGCCCTCGGGAATCGGGGAGCACAGATACGCAGTATTTT. As protein: CASSPRESGSTDTQYF. This rearrangement joins TRBV9 to TRBJ2-3, with D possibly matching TRBD2 (5 bases). Germline V gives CDR1 SGDLS, CDR2 YYNGEE. V lost 4 bases, J lost 0 bases, and 15 bases lay in between. This CDR3 has 16 amino acids. Combining the CDR3 with reference TRBV9 and TRBJ2-3 gives the whole variable domain DSGVTQTPKHLITATGQRVTLRCSPRSGDLSVYWYQQSLDQGLQFLIQYYNGEERAKGNILERFSAQQFPDLHSELNLSSLELGDSALYFCASSPRESGSTDTQYFGPGTRLTVL.

The V gene is TRBV7-9, the J gene TRBJ1-4; 9 nucleotides match TRBD1. Germline lookup yields CDR1 SEHNR and CDR2 FQNEAQ (reference sequence). V lost 3 bases, J lost 4 bases, and 0 bases stayed unmatched. This CDR3 comprises 14 residues. CDR3 amino acids: CASSLGQGNEKLFF. In DNA, the CDR3 is TGTGCCAGCAGCTTGGGACAGGGTAATGAAAAACTGTTTTTT.

V usage is TRBV6-5 and J usage is TRBJ1-1; 7 nucleotides line up with TRBD1. Unmatched junction bases numbered 8, after V lost 5 bases and J lost 5 bases. The CDR3 is made up of 14 amino acids. Germline V gives CDR1 MNHEY, CDR2 SVGAGI. The CDR3: CASSVTGAWTEAFF. The CDR3 bases are TGTGCCAGCAGTGTTACAGGGGCGTGGACTGAAGCTTTCTTT.

The chain recombines TRBV15 with TRBJ1-4; 8 nucleotides align to TRBD1. The germline gives CDR1 LNHNV, CDR2 YYDKDF (reference sequence). V trimming: 3 bases; J trimming: 0 bases; junction bases outside the gene matches: 12. CDR3 size: 19 residues. The CDR3 region is CATSSAQGARPPTNEKLFF. CDR3 coding DNA: TGTGCCACCAGCAGTGCCCAGGGGGCGCGACCTCCAACTAATGAAAAACTGTTTTTT.

The chain recombines TRBV5-1 with TRBJ1-2; no reliable D call. The V and J ends lost 0 bases and 0 bases respectively, with 18 bases between them. CDR1 is SGHRS, CDR2 YFSETQ, per germline. The CDR3 sequence is 18 residues long. The CDR3 spells CASSLGLAGGSANYGYTF. The CDR3 nucleotides read TGCGCCAGCAGCTTGGGATTAGCTGGAGGGTCGGCTAACTATGGCTACACCTTC.

V usage is TRBV6-1 and J usage is TRBJ1-5, with D tentatively TRBD1 (6 bases). This CDR3 has 16 residues. Looked up from germline, CDR1 is MNHNS and CDR2 is SASEGT. The V gene lost 3 bases and the J gene lost 2 bases, with 14 bases spanning the gap. The CDR3 DNA is TGTGCCAGCAGTGATCTAGGACAGTTAGGCAATCAGCCCCAGCATTTT. Residues: CASSDLGQLGNQPQHF.

The chain's CDR3 is CASSVSRDTEGYGYTF. The CDR3 DNA reads TGTGCCAGTAGTGTTTCCCGGGACACAGAAGGCTATGGCTACACCTTC. The rearrangement uses TRBV19 and TRBJ1-2, with D maybe TRBD1 (6 bases). This CDR3 spans 16 amino acids. Trimming left V 5 bases short and J 4 bases short, with 20 bases between. The germline V gene has CDR1 LNHDA and CDR2 SQIVND (reference sequence).

The chain couples TRBV13 to TRBJ1-1; TRBD1 agrees at 8 bases. The germline gives CDR1 PRHDT, CDR2 FYEKMQ (reference sequence). This CDR3 is 16 amino acids long. Unmatched junction bases numbered 14, after V lost 5 bases and J lost 6 bases. The CDR3 coding sequence is TGTGCCAGCAGCCCTCAGGGGGCTGAGCAGAAGGCTGAAGCTTTCTTT. This codes for CASSPQGAEQKAEAFF.

The V and J genes are TRBV5-6 and TRBJ2-3, with TRBD1 matching over 8 bases. Germline V lookup: CDR1 SGHDT, CDR2 YYEEEE. The CDR3 spans 16 residues. Trimming took 1 base from V and 3 from J; bases not matched to a gene: 7. The CDR3 sequence is CASSLPAGGLTDTQYF. The DNA for the CDR3 is TGTGCCAGCAGCTTGCCGGCAGGGGGCCTGACAGATACGCAGTATTTT.

The CDR3 nucleotides are TGCGCCAGCAGCCAAGATCTGGAACCCGACAGGGGTGCCGGGGAGCTGTTTTTT. Its protein product is CASSQDLEPDRGAGELFF. The chain combines TRBV4-3 with TRBJ2-2; 8 nucleotides line up with TRBD1. V gave up 0 bases and J gave up 6 bases; unmatched junction bases: 12. The CDR3 covers 18 residues. Germline-derived CDR1 and CDR2 are LGHNA and YSLEER.

The chain uses TRBV27 and TRBJ2-2; 13 nucleotides agree with TRBD2. This CDR3 has 18 residues. Trimming cost V 6 bases and J 3 bases; bases outside gene matches: 10. Germline CDR1 is MNHEY and CDR2 is SMNVEV (reference sequence). This chain's CDR3 is CASRPLAGGSEHTGELFF. CDR3 coding DNA: TGTGCCAGCAGGCCACTAGCGGGGGGGAGCGAGCACACCGGGGAGCTGTTTTTT.

The chain links TRBV5-4 to TRBJ1-1; D not certain. Germline V gene sequence: CDR1 SGHNT, CDR2 YYREEE (reference sequence). With 0 bases removed from V and 4 bases from J, the gap between germline ends came to 10 bases. This CDR3 region has 14 residues. The CDR3 nucleotides are TGTGCCAGCAGCTTGGTTGAGGGAACCACTGAAGCTTTCTTT. Translating gives CASSLVEGTTEAFF.

The chain couples TRBV2 to TRBJ2-1, with 11 positions matching TRBD2. The V gene's germline CDR1 is SNHLY and CDR2 FYNNEI. The CDR3 contains 14 residues. Unmatched junction bases numbered 0, after V lost 7 bases and J lost 1 base. In DNA, the CDR3 is TGTGCCAGCACTAGCGGGGGGTCCTACAATGAGCAGTTCTTC. Protein: CASTSGGSYNEQFF.

J is TRBJ2-7 and V is TRBV7-2; 11 bases fit TRBD2. The germline V gene encodes CDR1 SGHTA and CDR2 FQGNSA. J gave up 4 bases and V 5 bases, and 1 base lay outside the gene matches. The CDR3 covers 13 residues. Here the CDR3 DNA reads TGTGCCAGCAGCCGACTAGCGGGATACGAGCAGTACTTC. Translated: CASSRLAGYEQYF.

The chain employs TRBV21-1 and TRBJ1-1; the table's D call of TRBD1 was not tested on the DNA. TRBV21-1 is a listed pseudogene. There are 16 residues in the CDR3. CDR3 protein: CASSKEDRDRVTEAFF. CDR3 nucleotides: TGTGCCAGCAGCAAAGAAGACCGGGACAGGGTTACTGAAGCTTTCTTT.

This sequence joins TRBV6-1 and TRBJ2-3; D may be TRBD1 (6 bases). Looked up from germline, CDR1 is MNHNS and CDR2 is SASEGT. This CDR3 is built from 15 residues. The V end lost 2 bases, the J end lost 6 bases, and 15 bases lay between the germline ends. As DNA, the CDR3 is TGTGCCAGCAGTGAAACCTTCGGACAGCCCGATACGCAGTATTTT. Amino acids: CASSETFGQPDTQYF.

This clone was detected a few times. V is TRBV18 and J is TRBJ1-6; D is perhaps TRBD1 (5 bases). Trimming left V 2 bases short and J 7 bases short, with 15 bases between. The V gene's germline CDR1 is KGHSH and CDR2 LQKENI. The CDR3 sequence is 16 residues long. Here the CDR3 reads CASSPWGGEANSPLHF. CDR3 sequence (DNA): TGTGCCAGCTCACCATGGGGGGGAGAAGCAAATTCACCCCTCCACTTT.

In the case of this clone: Other DNA sequences within the sample encode an identical CDR3. This chain uses TRBV19 with TRBJ2-1; the match to TRBD2 covers 8 bases. The V segment lost 4 bases and the J segment 2 bases; nucleotides outside the gene matches: 4. This CDR3 is 15 amino acids long. Germline-derived CDR1 and CDR2 are LNHDA and SQIVND (reference sequence). The CDR3 reads CASSTSGGPYNEQFF. DNA of the CDR3: TGTGCCAGTAGTACGAGCGGGGGCCCCTACAATGAGCAGTTCTTC.

This clone has a handful of counts. The rearrangement links TRBV5-1 to TRBJ1-3; tentative D call: TRBD1 (6 bases). Germline CDR1 and CDR2: SGHRS and YFSETQ. The V end was cut by 6 bases, the J end by 2 bases, with 9 bases between. This CDR3 spans 13 amino acids. The CDR3 loop is CASIGDTGNTIYF. The CDR3 region has the DNA TGCGCCAGCATAGGGGACACTGGAAACACCATATATTTT.

The V call is TRBV6-1, the J call TRBJ2-5, with D possibly TRBD1 on 5 matching bases. This CDR3 has 13 amino acids. In germline, CDR1 is MNHNS, CDR2 SASEGT. V gave up 3 bases and J gave up 5 bases, with 10 bases separating them. In DNA, the CDR3 is TGTGCCAGCAGTGAGTCAGGGCTTGAGACCCAGTACTTC. Its protein is CASSESGLETQYF.

This clone has a single count. V usage is TRBV7-3 and J usage is TRBJ2-7; possibly TRBD1 for D (5 bases). The CDR3 contains 13 residues. The germline V gene encodes CDR1 SGHTA and CDR2 FQGTGA. Trimming removed 2 bases at V and 6 bases at J, with 11 bases between. CDR3 sequence: CASSLAAQGEQYF. For the CDR3, the DNA is TGTGCCAGCAGCTTAGCGGCCCAGGGCGAGCAGTACTTC.

The chain couples TRBV6-1 to TRBJ1-2; 8 positions match TRBD1. The CDR3 has 13 residues. V dropped 6 bases and J dropped 5; count of bases not matched to a gene: 5. CDR1 is MNHNS, CDR2 SASEGT, per germline. The CDR3 is CASRETGGYGYTF. In DNA, the CDR3 is TGTGCCAGCAGGGAAACAGGGGGGTATGGCTACACCTTC.

The genes are TRBV13 and TRBJ2-7, with 8 bases identical to TRBD1. Germline-derived CDR1 and CDR2 are PRHDT and FYEKMQ (reference sequence). The junction had 4 bases not matched to a gene; V was cut back by 4 bases and J by 5 bases. The CDR3 sequence is 13 residues long. The CDR3 DNA reads as TGTGCCAGCAGCTCAGACAGGGGTCACGAGCAGTACTTC. Translating it yields CASSSDRGHEQYF.

V and J are TRBV5-6 and TRBJ1-1; 8 bases are a match to TRBD1. With V trimmed by 0 bases and J by 5 bases, 9 bases remained unmatched. CDR3 length: 16 amino acids. Germline values: CDR1 SGHDT, CDR2 YYEEEE. In DNA, the CDR3 is TGTGCCAGCAGCTTGGGGCTCAGGGGGCTTCATACTGAAGCTTTCTTT. It codes for CASSLGLRGLHTEAFF.

This clone was found once. This sequence joins TRBV27 and TRBJ1-2, with TRBD1 as a possible D gene (5 bases). The CDR3 length is 14 residues. In germline, CDR1 is MNHEY, CDR2 SMNVEV (reference sequence). V gave up 5 bases and J gave up 1 base, with 11 bases separating them. CDR3 DNA sequence: TGTGCCAGCAGTGACAGACGCGATAACTATGGCTACACCTTC. Its protein is CASSDRRDNYGYTF.

The rearrangement links TRBV4-1 to TRBJ1-5, with 7 bases that match TRBD1. Germline CDR1 reads MGHRA; CDR2 reads YSYEKL. With 1 base clipped from V and 8 bases from J, the junction kept 11 bases outside the gene matches. This CDR3 contains 16 residues. CDR3 protein: CASSQGGSGGIKPQHF. In DNA, the CDR3 is TGCGCCAGCAGCCAAGGGGGCTCAGGGGGAATAAAGCCCCAGCATTTT.

The chain couples TRBV19 to TRBJ2-5, with 13 positions matching TRBD2. The length of the CDR3 is 16 residues. V was clipped by 4 bases and J by 2 bases; unmatched bases: 4. In germline, CDR1 is LNHDA, CDR2 SQIVND (reference sequence). CDR3 region: CASSTLTSGGQETQYF. CDR3 DNA sequence: TGTGCCAGTAGTACCTTGACTAGCGGGGGGCAAGAGACCCAGTACTTC.